This T cell receptor beta chain emerged from a study of blood T cell repertoires in COVID-19. Study details: The samples span acute and convalescent COVID-19 from the United States, Italy and Spain.

In the study's own analysis: Estimation of nucleated cell counts relied on the amplification of reference gene primers. Profiled with immunoSEQ multiplex PCR; TCRdb holds only in-frame clones, not every one. V and J calls and clone size are as listed in that table; D and trimming were resolved from the DNA. The sample lists roughly 240,000 clones; 65% to 90% were seen once. Individuals aged about 18 to 90 years were recruited from about two dozen US areas. The CDR3 extends over 14 amino acids. The junction had 9 bases not matched to a gene; V was cut back by 6 bases and J by 4 bases. Germline lookup yields CDR1 MGHDK and CDR2 SYGVNS.

The V gene is TRBV25-1, the J gene TRBJ2-7, with TRBD1 matching 7 bases. Material: PBMCs or T cells enriched from blood (not recorded which). The sequence was collected from a woman in her forties or fifties with acute COVID-19. This chain's CDR3 is CASSRTGRGYEQYF. For the CDR3, the DNA is TGTGCCAGCAGCCGGACAGGAAGAGGGTACGAGCAGTACTTC.